The source of this TCR beta chain is a study of response to subunit inactivated influenza vaccine. Study-wide results and caveats: There was a suggestion from the authors that each seasonal influenza vaccination recruits few new T cells.

The CDR3 has 13 amino acids. The V gene lost 5 bases and the J gene lost 6 bases, with 13 bases spanning the gap. Germline assignment: CDR1 MDHEN and CDR2 SYDVKM. Details on this clonotype: Its antigen is unknown.

TCRdb reprocessed the RT-PCR reads with MiXCR, giving one entry per CDR3 protein. Of 860,000 or so distinct CDR3 sequences listed, around 21% were seen once; the top ten hold about 10%. V and J are TRBV28 and TRBJ1-2; unclear D gene. The receptor was derived from a man aged 45 to 65 who received an inactivated influenza vaccine. This specimen consisted of PBMCs from blood, obtained 4 to 6 days after vaccination. For the CDR3, the DNA is TGTGCCAGCAGTCCCCCCGGGTTCCATGGCTACACCTTC. The encoded protein is CASSPPGFHGYTF.